Shown below are 10 T cell receptor beta chains from a single sample sequenced in a study of PD-1 blockade in classical Hodgkin lymphoma. Noted time point: newly diagnosed, previously untreated cHL patient sample. TCRdb keeps only in-frame clones here, not all; method: immunoSEQ multiplex PCR. This sample has about 30,000 clones, with roughly 92% found just once. Source material: peripheral blood mononuclear cells (PBMCs). These receptors were obtained from a human donor with classical Hodgkin lymphoma.

This chain joins TRBV2 and TRBJ2-7, with a possible D match to TRBD1 (6 bases). The CDR3 is made up of 14 amino acids. Germline V gene data show CDR1 as SNHLY and CDR2 as FYNNEI. Trimming shortened V by 3 bases and J by 2 bases, and 11 bases separated the two germline ends. CDR3 coding DNA: TGTGCCAGCAGTGACCAGGGGCTTGCCTACGAGCAGTACTTC. Translation: CASSDQGLAYEQYF.

The chain carries TRBV2 and TRBJ2-3; TRBD2 aligns across 11 bases. The CDR3 is made up of 16 amino acids. V lost 5 bases and J lost 2; bases outside the gene matches: 6. CDR1 is SNHLY and CDR2 is FYNNEI in the germline V gene. As DNA, the CDR3 is TGTGCCAGCAGTCCCCGGGGACTAGCGGACACAGATACGCAGTATTTT. This encodes CASSPRGLADTDTQYF.

This clone was seen only once. The chain combines TRBV5-5 with TRBJ2-3; tentative D call: TRBD2 (6 bases). Germline V gene lookup returns CDR1 SGHKS and CDR2 YYEKEE (reference sequence). V dropped 4 bases and J dropped 4 bases, with 19 bases sitting between them. The CDR3 is made up of 16 amino acids. Here the CDR3 DNA reads TGTGCCAGCAGCCAACCGGGACTCCTCCCAGCAGATACGCAGTATTTT. It translates to CASSQPGLLPADTQYF.

The chain couples TRBV27 to TRBJ2-7; no reliable D call. CDR3 length equals 14 residues. Between the trimmed V and J ends, which lost 3 bases and 0 bases, there was a span of 9 bases. Germline loops: CDR1 MNHEY, CDR2 SMNVEV (reference sequence). This chain's CDR3 is CASSFSGPSYEQYF. The CDR3 DNA follows: TGTGCCAGCAGTTTTTCCGGGCCCTCCTACGAGCAGTACTTC.

The chain links TRBV7-4 to TRBJ1-2; 7 bases fit TRBD1. The CDR3 length is 14 residues. The V gene end was trimmed by 4 bases and the J gene end by 3 bases; junction bases not matched to a gene: 5. Germline CDR1 reads SGHVT; CDR2 reads SQSDAQ. The CDR3 is CASSSDRKDYGYTF. The DNA of the CDR3 is TGTGCCAGCAGCTCGGACAGGAAGGACTATGGCTACACCTTC.

The chain carries TRBV19 and TRBJ2-2; D is possibly TRBD2 (6 bases). There are 15 residues in the CDR3. V dropped 3 bases and J dropped 4 bases, with 12 bases sitting between them. Per germline, CDR1 LNHDA and CDR2 SQIVND (reference sequence). Here the CDR3 DNA reads TGTGCCAGTAGTATTTCGGGAGCTCTCACCGGGGAGCTGTTTTTT. Translating gives CASSISGALTGELFF.

This rearrangement joins TRBV5-4 to TRBJ1-5, with D maybe TRBD1 (5 bases). Trimming took 7 bases from V and 3 from J, leaving 17 bases between them. The CDR3 runs to 15 residues. From germline, CDR1 is SGHNT and CDR2 YYREEE (reference sequence). The CDR3 loop reads CASSNQDTPNQPQHF. CDR3 DNA: TGTGCCAGCTCAAACCAGGACACTCCCAATCAGCCCCAGCATTTT.

This chain uses TRBV19 with TRBJ1-5; 8 bases match TRBD1. The germline V gene has CDR1 LNHDA and CDR2 SQIVND (reference sequence). The length of the CDR3 is 16 residues. Trimming removed 6 bases from V and 0 bases from J; junction bases left unmatched: 7. The CDR3 nucleotides read TGTGCCAGTAGAAAAGACAGGGGACTTAGCAATCAGCCCCAGCATTTT. This gives the protein CASRKDRGLSNQPQHF.

The chain combines TRBV28 with TRBJ1-1; 8 nucleotides agree with TRBD1. The germline CDR1 and CDR2 sequences are MDHEN and SYDVKM. The length of the CDR3 is 20 residues. Trimming at V came to 7 bases and at J to 4 bases, leaving 26 bases not matched to a gene. CDR3 residues: CASTLINTGGTLTWGTEAFF. The CDR3 DNA reads TGTGCCAGCACACTAATCAACACAGGGGGTACCTTAACCTGGGGCACTGAAGCTTTCTTT.

The CDR3 nucleotides read TGTGCCAGCAGCGTAGACAACGATAATGAAAAACTGTTTTTT. Translation gives CASSVDNDNEKLFF. This chain joins TRBV9 and TRBJ1-4; D ambiguous. V was trimmed by 0 bases and J by 4 bases, leaving 7 bases between them. This CDR3 comprises 14 residues. Germline V gene data show CDR1 as SGDLS and CDR2 as YYNGEE.